This entry describes one T cell receptor beta chain. The antigen it binds to is not known. No much larger clonotype is one base removed from it; base qualities were not supplied. These data come from a study of beta chain features in type 1 diabetes (dated by TCRdb to the late 2010s). With respect to the entire study: Patients and healthy donors did not differ in mean age, gender distribution, total cell number or subset yield. Regulatory and stem cell-like memory subsets were obtained from only 8 patients and about eight healthy donors, while naive and central memory subsets were obtained from all 30 or so donors. In the study, recently diagnosed type 1 diabetes patients and matched healthy donors were compared on the TCRB repertoires of their sorted circulating CD4+ T cell subsets. A total of some 110 million sorted cells were examined across all samples, and a strong correlation was observed between cell number per subset and RNA yield. Study-wide findings and limitations: Because cDNA was sequenced instead of genomic DNA, activated cells with high expression could be over-represented, although the groups did not differ in activation or CD3 levels. At VDJ recombination sites, type 1 diabetes patients had fewer insertions and more deleted nucleotides, which implies abnormalities in thymic rearrangement. Type 1 diabetes patients showed a moderate but significant shortening of TCRB CDR3 length in all four CD4+ subsets. PCR may preferentially amplify shorter templates, but because patient and control samples were amplified and corrected together, any resulting skew would affect both groups equally. Naive, central memory and regulatory TCRB repertoires appeared to be more alike among patients than among healthy donors. HLA sub-analyses involved small numbers of individuals, so any influence of HLA type on TCRB rearrangement remained unresolved.

From each donor, a single peripheral blood sample of approximately 120 mL on average was drawn into heparinised tubes. A BD FACSAria II was used to sort naive, central memory, regulatory and stem cell-like memory CD4+ T cells with a panel that included CD45RO, CCR7, CD25, CD127, CD95 and CD27. All sorted populations exceeded 98% purity. Right away, PBMCs were isolated by Lymphoprep density gradient centrifugation and were stained directly, with no culture step. Samples were stained and sorted in pairs, with one healthy donor and one patient per experiment, so that batch effects were minimized. All of the isolated RNA was reverse transcribed with the High Capacity cDNA Reverse Transcription Kit, so expressed TCRB transcripts were sequenced. Deep immunoSEQ sequencing was applied to naive, central memory and regulatory T cell samples, giving an average of about 3.4 million total reads per sample. After sorted cells were lysed in RLT buffer, RNA was extracted with DNase-treated RNeasy Micro or Mini kits, with the choice depending on cell number. To prevent cross-contamination, each cell subset was processed individually, whereas patient and healthy donor samples were processed jointly. The immunoSEQ multiplex PCR was used to amplify TCRB sequences from cDNA, yielding 87-bp fragments that span the CDR3 region. Sequencing of the amplicons was performed on the Illumina HiSeq platform. On the authors' methods: Synthetic template baselines were used to correct PCR bias computationally, reads within Hamming distance 2 were collapsed, and singletons that could not be merged were discarded. Reads were aligned to IMGT to assign V, D and J genes, CDR3 length, and insertions or deletions at six rearrangement sites. Clonotype counts were normalized to sorted cell number within each subset before computing true diversity and Gini coefficients with the tcR R package. The overlap coefficient, calculated on TCRB nucleotide sequences, was used to quantify repertoire sharing. Out-of-frame TCRB sequences from naive cells were analyzed to stand in for the pre-selection repertoire. TCRdb's version of the immuneACCESS table is confined to in-frame rearrangements and falls short of the full clone set. An unresolved V gene accounts for under half of the shortfall where checked; the remainder is of unknown origin. D and trimming were read from the DNA, whereas the V and J calls and clone size are those reported in that table. Across this sample there are under 350,000 clones, with roughly a quarter seen only once. Together, the top ten hold over 0.01% of the sample.

Counted from cysteine to phenylalanine, this CDR3 has 12 amino acids. The kept DNA is CDR3 alone, 36 bases in frame from the first base. CDR1 and CDR2, looked up from the germline V gene, are MNHEY and SVGAGI. Trimming takes 4 bases from V and 7 bases from J, and the germline ends sit 11 bases apart. In this chain, TRBV6-5 is recombined with TRBJ2-7; TRBD1 is a weak D gene call, 6 bases matching. The specimen sequenced was naive CD4+ T cells from blood. The cell subset or site tag for this specimen amounts to: true naive CD4+ T cells. This clonotype originated in a woman aged 25 to 39 with type 1 diabetes. The base sequence is TGTGCCAGCAGTTTCAGGGGTGGGGAGCAGTACTTC. Translated, this is CASSFRGGEQYF.